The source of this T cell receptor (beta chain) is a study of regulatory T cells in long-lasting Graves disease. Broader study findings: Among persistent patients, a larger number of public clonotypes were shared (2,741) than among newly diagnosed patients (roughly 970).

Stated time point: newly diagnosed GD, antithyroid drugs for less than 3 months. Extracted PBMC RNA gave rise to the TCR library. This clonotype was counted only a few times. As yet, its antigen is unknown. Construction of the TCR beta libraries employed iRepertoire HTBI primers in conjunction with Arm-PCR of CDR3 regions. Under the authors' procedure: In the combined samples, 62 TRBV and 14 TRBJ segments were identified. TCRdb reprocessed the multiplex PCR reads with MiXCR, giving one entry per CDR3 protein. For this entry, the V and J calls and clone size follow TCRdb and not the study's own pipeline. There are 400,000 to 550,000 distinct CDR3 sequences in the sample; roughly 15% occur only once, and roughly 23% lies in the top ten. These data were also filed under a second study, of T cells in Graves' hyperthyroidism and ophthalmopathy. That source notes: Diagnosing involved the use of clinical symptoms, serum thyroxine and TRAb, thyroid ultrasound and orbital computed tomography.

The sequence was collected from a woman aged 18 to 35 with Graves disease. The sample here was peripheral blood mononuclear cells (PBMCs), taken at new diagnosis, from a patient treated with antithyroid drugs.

The CDR3 protein is CASSTPDSEKLFF. The CDR3 DNA is TGTGCCAGCAGCACCCCGGACAGTGAAAAACTGTTTTTT. This chain joins TRBV7-9 and TRBJ1-4; TRBD1 might be the D (6 bases). Trimming took off 5 bases at V and 7 bases at J, with 11 bases between the two ends. The germline gives CDR1 SEHNR, CDR2 FQNEAQ (reference sequence). The CDR3 loop spans 13 amino acids.